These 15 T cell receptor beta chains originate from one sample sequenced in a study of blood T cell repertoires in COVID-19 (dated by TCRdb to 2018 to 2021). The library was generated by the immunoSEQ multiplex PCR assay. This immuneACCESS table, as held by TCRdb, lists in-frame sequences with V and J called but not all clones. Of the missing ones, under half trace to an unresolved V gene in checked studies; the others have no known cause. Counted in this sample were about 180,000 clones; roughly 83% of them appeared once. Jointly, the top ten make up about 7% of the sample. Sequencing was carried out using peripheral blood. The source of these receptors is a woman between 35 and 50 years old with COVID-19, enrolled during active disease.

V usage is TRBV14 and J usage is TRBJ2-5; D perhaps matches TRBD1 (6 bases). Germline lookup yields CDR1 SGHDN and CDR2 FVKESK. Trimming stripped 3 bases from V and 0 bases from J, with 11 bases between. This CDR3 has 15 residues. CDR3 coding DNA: TGTGCCAGCAGCCATGACAGGAGATACCAAGAGACCCAGTACTTC. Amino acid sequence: CASSHDRRYQETQYF.

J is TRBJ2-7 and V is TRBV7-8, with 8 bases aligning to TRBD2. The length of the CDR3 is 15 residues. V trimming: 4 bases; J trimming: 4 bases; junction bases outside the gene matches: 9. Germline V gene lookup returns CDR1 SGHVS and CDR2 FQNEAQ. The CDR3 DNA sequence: TGTGCCAGCAGCTCACTTGGAGTAGCGGGGTACGAGCAGTACTTC. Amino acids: CASSSLGVAGYEQYF.

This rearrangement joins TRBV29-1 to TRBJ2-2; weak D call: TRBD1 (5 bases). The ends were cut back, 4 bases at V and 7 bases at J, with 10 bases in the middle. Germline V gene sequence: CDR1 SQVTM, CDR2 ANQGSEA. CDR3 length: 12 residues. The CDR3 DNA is TGCAGCGTTGCAGGGAATAACGGGGAGCTGTTTTTT. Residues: CSVAGNNGELFF.

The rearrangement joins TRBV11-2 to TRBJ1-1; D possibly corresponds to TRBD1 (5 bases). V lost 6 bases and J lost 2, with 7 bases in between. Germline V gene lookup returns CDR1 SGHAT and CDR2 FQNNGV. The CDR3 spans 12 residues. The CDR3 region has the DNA TGTGCCAGCAGGGGGCTCAACACTGAAGCTTTCTTT. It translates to CASRGLNTEAFF.

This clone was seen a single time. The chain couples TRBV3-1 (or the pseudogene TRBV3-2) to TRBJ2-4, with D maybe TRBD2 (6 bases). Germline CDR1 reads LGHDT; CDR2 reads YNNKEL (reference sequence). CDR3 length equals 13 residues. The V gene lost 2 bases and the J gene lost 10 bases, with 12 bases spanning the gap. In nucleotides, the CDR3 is TGTGCCAGCAGCCAACAGGAAGGGAGGATTCAGTACTTC. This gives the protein CASSQQEGRIQYF.

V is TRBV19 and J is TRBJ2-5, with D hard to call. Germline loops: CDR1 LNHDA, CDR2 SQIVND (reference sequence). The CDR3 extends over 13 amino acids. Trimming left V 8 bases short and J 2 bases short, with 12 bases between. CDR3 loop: CASGRALQETQYF. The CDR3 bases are TGTGCCAGTGGTAGGGCCCTACAAGAGACCCAGTACTTC.

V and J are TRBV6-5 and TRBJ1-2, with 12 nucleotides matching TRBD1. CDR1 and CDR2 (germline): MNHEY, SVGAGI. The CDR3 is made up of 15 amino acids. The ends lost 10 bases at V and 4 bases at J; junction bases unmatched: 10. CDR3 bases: TGTGCCACCCGGGACAGGGGGCGAGGAATCTATGGCTACACCTTC. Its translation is CATRDRGRGIYGYTF.

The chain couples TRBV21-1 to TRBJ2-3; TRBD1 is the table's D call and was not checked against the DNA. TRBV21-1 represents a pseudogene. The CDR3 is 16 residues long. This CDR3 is CASTMRQLLRTDTQYF. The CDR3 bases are TGTGCCAGCACCATGCGACAGTTACTGCGCACAGATACGCAGTATTTT.

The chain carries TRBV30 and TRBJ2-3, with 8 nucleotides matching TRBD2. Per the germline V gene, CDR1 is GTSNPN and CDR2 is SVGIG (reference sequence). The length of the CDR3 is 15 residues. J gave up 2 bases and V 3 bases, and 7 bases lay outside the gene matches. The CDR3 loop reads CAWSRGGGYTDTQYF. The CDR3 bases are TGTGCCTGGAGCCGGGGCGGGGGGTACACAGATACGCAGTATTTT.

The CDR3 nucleotides read TGTGCCAGCAGCGGGAGCTTAGGCTACACCTTC. It codes for CASSGSLGYTF. V is TRBV6-5 and J is TRBJ1-2, with unresolved D. Trimming stripped 6 bases from V and 8 bases from J, with 10 bases between. Germline assignment: CDR1 MNHEY and CDR2 SVGAGI. The CDR3 is 11 amino acids.

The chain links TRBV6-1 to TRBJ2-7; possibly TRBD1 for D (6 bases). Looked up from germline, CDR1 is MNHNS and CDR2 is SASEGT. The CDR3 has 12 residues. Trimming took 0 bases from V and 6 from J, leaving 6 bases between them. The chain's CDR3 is CASSEAGGEQYF. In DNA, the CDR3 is TGTGCCAGCAGTGAAGCAGGGGGCGAGCAGTACTTC.

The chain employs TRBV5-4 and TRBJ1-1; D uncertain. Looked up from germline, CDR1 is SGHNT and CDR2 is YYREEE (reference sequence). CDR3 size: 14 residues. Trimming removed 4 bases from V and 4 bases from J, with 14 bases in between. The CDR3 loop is CASSQAPGGTEAFF. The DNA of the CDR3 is TGTGCCAGCAGCCAAGCTCCGGGAGGCACTGAAGCTTTCTTT.

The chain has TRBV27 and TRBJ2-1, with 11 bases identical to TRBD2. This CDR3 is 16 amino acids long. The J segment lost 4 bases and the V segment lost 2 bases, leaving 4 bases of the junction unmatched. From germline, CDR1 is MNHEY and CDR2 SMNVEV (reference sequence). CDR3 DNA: TGTGCCAGCAGTTTAGCGGGGACTAGCGGTTACAATGAGCAGTTCTTC. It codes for CASSLAGTSGYNEQFF.

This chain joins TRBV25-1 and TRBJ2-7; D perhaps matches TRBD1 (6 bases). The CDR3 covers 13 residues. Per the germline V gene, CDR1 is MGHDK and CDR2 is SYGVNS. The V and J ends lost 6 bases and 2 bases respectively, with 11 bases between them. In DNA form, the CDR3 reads TGTGCCAGCAGAGAGACAGGTGCCTACGAGCAGTACTTC. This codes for CASRETGAYEQYF.

CDR3 residues: CASSLLAGGPDEQFF. The CDR3 region has the DNA TGTGCCAGCAGTTTACTAGCGGGGGGGCCGGATGAGCAGTTCTTC. The rearrangement uses TRBV27 and TRBJ2-1; 12 nucleotides agree with TRBD2. Germline assignment: CDR1 MNHEY and CDR2 SMNVEV (reference sequence). CDR3 length: 15 residues. The V segment lost 2 bases and the J segment 8 bases; nucleotides outside the gene matches: 4.